This T cell receptor (beta chain) stems from a study of cytomegalovirus exposure and HLA in healthy donors. A multiplex PCR was run with 60 Vbeta primers and 13 Jbeta primers. TCRdb's table, derived via immunoSEQ multiplex PCR, lists solely in-frame clones and lacks some. The data show about 170,000 clones, with about 85% seen just once and approximately 2.5% held by the top ten. This CDR3 spans 17 amino acids. The ends were cut back, 3 bases at V and 5 bases at J, with 20 bases in the middle. Germline V gene data show CDR1 as KGHSH and CDR2 as LQKENI. The origin of this receptor is a man aged 25 to 40 in good health and CMV-seropositive. This chain links TRBV18 with TRBJ2-1, with D possibly TRBD2 on 6 matching bases. Sequenced input: PBMCs. The CDR3 DNA follows: TGTGCCAGCTCACCGCGTCAACTAGCTGTTGTCGACAATGAGCAGTTCTTC. It is translated as CASSPRQLAVVDNEQFF.